This record concerns one T cell receptor (beta chain) sequence. What antigen it recognizes has not been identified. No much larger clonotype is one base removed from it; base qualities were not supplied. The meaning of the sample's time point label: newly diagnosed GD, antithyroid drugs for less than 3 months. For both TCR sequencing and RNA sequencing, RNA was extracted from PBMCs using TRIzol. Graves' disease was diagnosed according to American Thyroid Association guidelines. Patients for the study were recruited at an endocrinology department in Xi'an, China. From each patient, 7.5 to 10 milliliters of peripheral blood was collected into an EDTA anticoagulant tube. PBMCs were isolated by Ficoll Paque Plus density gradient separation without further T cell sorting. An Agilent 2100 Bioanalyzer and agarose gel were used to check RNA quality, while a NanoDrop 2000 measured RNA concentration. This sample was taken from a study of regulatory T cells in long-lasting Graves disease (dated by TCRdb to the early 2020s). Concerning the study at large: Patients with newly diagnosed Graves' disease had been on antithyroid drugs for under 3 months. Persistent Graves' disease patients were compared with newly diagnosed Graves' disease patients by peripheral blood TCR sequencing and RNA sequencing. The study was registered as a clinical trial and conducted in China. TCR sequencing covered roughly 13 persistent and around 20 newly diagnosed Graves' disease patients, 33 samples in total.

Library preparation used multiplex PCR. The instrument was an Illumina HiSeq 4000. CDR3 regions were amplified by Arm-PCR with iRepertoire HTBI primers to construct TCR beta libraries. PCR products were gel purified before sequencing. The authors' analysis ran thus. Gene usage analysis of CDR3 amino acid clonotypes used the approximately 62 TRBV and fewer than 15 TRBJ segments found across samples. Filtered high-quality paired reads were merged into contigs using COPE and FqMerger. Contigs were aligned with BLAST to IMGT TRBV, TRBD and TRBJ reference genes, and CDR3 was defined per IMGT. Any clonotype with a frequency above 0.1% was classified as a highly expanded clone. Shannon entropy served as the measure of repertoire diversity, while the Gini coefficient captured V-J evenness. A clonotype was considered public if more than one individual shared it. TCRdb reprocessing: public reads trimmed at Q25 with fastp, clones called with MiXCR, in-frame beta chains kept. Every CDR3 protein is listed once, alongside the most common genes and DNA of its rows. TCRdb's processing, not the authors' own work, is the source of the V and J calls. Within this sample are roughly 400,000 distinct CDR3 sequences, with 14% to 15% of them counted one time only. In total, the top ten clones hold around 7.6% of the sample.

The study at large found these results: Preferential use of TRBV28, TRBJ1-2 and TRBJ2-5 was observed in persistent disease, whereas TRBV20-1 and TRBJ2-1 were favored in newly diagnosed disease. The small sample size was acknowledged by the authors as a limitation that may reduce accuracy. Persistent patients shared more public clonotypes among themselves (around 2,700) than newly diagnosed patients did (over 950). Peripheral blood alone was examined, since thyroid tissue, which constituted the primary lesion, could not be accessed. Only the TCR beta chain was sequenced and analyzed. Compared with newly diagnosed patients, patients with persistent Graves' disease had lower TCR Shannon entropy and fewer highly expanded clones, which suggests clonal expansion.

The CDR3 runs 17 residues from the cysteine to the phenylalanine. Solely the CDR3 DNA is kept, with 51 bases framed from the first base. Trimming takes 0 bases off V and 5 bases off J; junction bases not matched to a gene: 7. In the germline V gene, CDR1 corresponds to SGHDN and CDR2 to FVKESK. The sample also formed part of further work on T cells in Graves' hyperthyroidism and ophthalmopathy. That second publication adds: Stable Graves' hyperthyroidism was defined as no progression to ophthalmopathy during 18 months of follow-up. Hyperthyroidism patients were newly diagnosed, with disease duration under 2 months, and aged 18 to 65 years. The study excluded patients with uncontrolled infections, other autoimmune diseases, pregnancy or lactation. Clinical symptoms, serum thyroxine and TRAb, thyroid ultrasound, and orbital computed tomography formed the basis for the diagnoses. A first-round RT-PCR of the TCR CDR3 used the HTBI primer set with the Qiagen OneStep RT-PCR kit. Most expanded thyroid clonotypes (frequency above 0.001) were also detected in blood, suggesting blood repertoires may reflect thyroid immune responses. A 13 V-J signature model separated ophthalmopathy from stable hyperthyroidism, with about 90% sensitivity and 81% to 82% specificity in cross-validation and 80%/75% in testing. In validation, the model predicted progression to ophthalmopathy a median of approximately 6.3 months before onset, with roughly 68% sensitivity and about 72% specificity. A discovery cohort of about 95 patients, roughly 45 with Graves' ophthalmopathy and 55 to 60 with stable Graves' hyperthyroidism, was used to find distinguishing TCR V-J signatures. Whether ophthalmopathy could be predicted prospectively was tested in an independent validation cohort made up of 18 hyperthyroidism patients plus 17 patients who later progressed to ophthalmopathy. The roughly 90 discovery patients were divided at random into training and test sets in a 7:3 ratio. The study also compared thyroid tissue and blood T-cell repertoires from a handful of Graves' hyperthyroidism patients. After sampling, hyperthyroidism patients received methimazole starting at 30 mg daily, and ophthalmopathy patients received high-dose intravenous methylprednisolone. A second multiplex PCR round built the libraries, followed by size selection and purification. Paired-end sequencing of the libraries was performed with 100 bp reads on an Illumina HiSeq2000. SOAPnuke was used to process the raw data, with reads discarded if the reads contained adapters or uncalled bases, had a mean Phred below 15, or lacked an exact constant-primer or identifier match. COPE v1.2.5 was used to merge the high-quality paired reads, and each unique nucleotide sequence was defined as a clonotype. Clonotypes were aligned to IMGT TRBV, TRBD and TRBJ reference segments using MiTCR v1.1. Analysis was restricted to V-J combinations with a frequency above 0.0001, which covered about 99% of repertoires. The TCS score was defined as F50 (clonal expansion) divided by E x V (chaos), with BLOSUM62-based TCRdist calculated between CDR3 peptides within each V-J. Welch's t-statistics and random forest reduced several hundred V-J features to 13, which were used in a naive Bayes classifier (R e1071). Sample size was not statistically predetermined, and blinding of investigators to group allocation was not performed. TCR Vbeta CDR3 sequencing of 135 peripheral blood samples (over 40 ophthalmopathy, 75 hyperthyroidism and roughly 17 progressor patients) is reported in the paper.

In this chain, TRBV14 is recombined with TRBJ2-1; TRBD2 agrees with 10 junctional bases. The receptor was derived from a woman aged 40 to 49 with Graves disease. Donor details come from another sample of the same person, matched by shared clones. The sample consisted of peripheral blood mononuclear cells (PBMCs), taken at new diagnosis, from a patient treated with antithyroid drugs. The DNA is TGTGCCAGCAGCCAAGACGGTCTAGCGGGGGTACACAATGAGCAGTTCTTC. Its protein is CASSQDGLAGVHNEQFF.